Reported below is one T cell receptor (beta chain). Antigen: not known. The record originates from a study of OX40 agonist ivuxolimab in advanced cancers. About the research overall: The dose-escalation cohort was over 65% male, with a mean age of around 60 years, ranging about 23 to 79. Prior therapy, whether anti-PD-1, anti-PD-L1 or anti-CTLA-4, was allowed, and under 50% had some.

Clones were read by immunoSEQ multiplex PCR, and TCRdb kept only the in-frame ones, dropping some. Of about 72,000 clones in the sample, 88% were seen once. V gave up 0 bases and J gave up 5 bases, with 22 bases separating them. CDR3 length: 19 residues. Germline V gene sequence: CDR1 LNHNV, CDR2 YYDKDF (reference sequence). Study findings and constraints: Both blood CD4+ and CD8+ T cells showed clonal growth by week 6 at 0.1 to 3.0 mg/kg.

This clonotype was obtained from an adult with an advanced solid tumor such as melanoma, head and neck, liver or kidney cancer. This material consisted of CD4+ or CD8+ T cells sorted from blood, taken in a trial of the OX40 agonist ivuxolimab. The genes are TRBV15 and TRBJ2-2; D may match TRBD1 or TRBD2 (6 bases each). Written as DNA, the CDR3 is TGTGCCACCAGCAGAGACCCGGGGGCTTTCGAGGGGAAAACCGGGGAGCTGTTTTTT. It is translated as CATSRDPGAFEGKTGELFF.